This T cell receptor (beta chain) comes out of a study of T cell repertoires in cytomegalovirus infection. Turning to the study itself: CMV infection and matching HLA type were both indicated by public TCR beta signatures.

Whole-study findings and limits: The cumulative frequency of public TCR beta families distinguished individuals who carried CMV together with the relevant HLA.

This clonotype was detected only a few times. Antigen specificity is unknown. CDR3 size: 14 residues. Trimming pared 5 bases from V and 9 bases from J, leaving 17 bases between. Germline V gene data show CDR1 as SEHNR and CDR2 as FQNEAQ (reference sequence). One entry per CDR3 protein results from TCRdb running MiXCR on the reads. Here the sample spans tens of thousands of distinct CDR3 sequences, over 15% being singletons. The receptor's source is a human donor in good health (CMV status not recorded). Some clones in this sample may be carry-over from other donors' samples. The starting material was CD8+ T cells from cultured PBMCs, obtained from culture after CMV antigen stimulation. This chain uses TRBV7-9 with TRBJ2-1; no clear D. CDR3 loop: CASSPTDGLGEQFF. The CDR3, as DNA: TGTGCCAGCAGCCCGACCGACGGCCTCGGTGAGCAGTTCTTC.